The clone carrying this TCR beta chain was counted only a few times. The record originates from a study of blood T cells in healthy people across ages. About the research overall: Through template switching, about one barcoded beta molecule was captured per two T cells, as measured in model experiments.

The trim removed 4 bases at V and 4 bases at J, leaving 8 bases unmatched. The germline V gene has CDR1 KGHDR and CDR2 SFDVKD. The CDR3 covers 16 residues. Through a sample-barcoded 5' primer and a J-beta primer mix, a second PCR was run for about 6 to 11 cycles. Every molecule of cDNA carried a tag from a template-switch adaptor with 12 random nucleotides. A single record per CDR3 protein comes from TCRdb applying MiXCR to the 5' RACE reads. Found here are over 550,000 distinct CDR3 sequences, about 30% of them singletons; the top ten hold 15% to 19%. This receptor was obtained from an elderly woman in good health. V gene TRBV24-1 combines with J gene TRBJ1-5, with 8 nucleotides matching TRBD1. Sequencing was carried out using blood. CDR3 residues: CATSDAGQGSNQPQHF. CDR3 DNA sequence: TGTGCCACCAGTGACGCCGGACAGGGATCTAATCAGCCCCAGCATTTT.